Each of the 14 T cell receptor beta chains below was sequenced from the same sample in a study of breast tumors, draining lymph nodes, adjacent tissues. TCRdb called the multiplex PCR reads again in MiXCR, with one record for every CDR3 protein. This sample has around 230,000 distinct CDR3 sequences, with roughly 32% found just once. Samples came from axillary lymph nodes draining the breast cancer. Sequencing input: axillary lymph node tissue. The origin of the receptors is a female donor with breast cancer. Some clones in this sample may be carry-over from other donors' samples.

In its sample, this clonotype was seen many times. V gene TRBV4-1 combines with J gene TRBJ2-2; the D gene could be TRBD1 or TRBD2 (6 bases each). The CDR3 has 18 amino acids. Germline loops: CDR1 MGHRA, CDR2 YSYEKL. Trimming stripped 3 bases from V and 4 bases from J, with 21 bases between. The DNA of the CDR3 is TGCGCCAGCAGCCACGGCGGGATCGGACAGAGAAGCACCGGGGAGCTGTTTTTT. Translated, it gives CASSHGGIGQRSTGELFF.

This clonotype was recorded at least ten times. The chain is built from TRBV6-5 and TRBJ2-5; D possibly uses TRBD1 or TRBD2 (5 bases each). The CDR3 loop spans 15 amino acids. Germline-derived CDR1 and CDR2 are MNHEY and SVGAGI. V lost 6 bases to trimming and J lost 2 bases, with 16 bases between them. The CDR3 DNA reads TGTGCCAGCAGGCCCCTGGGGGATTCGCAAGAGACCCAGTACTTC. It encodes CASRPLGDSQETQYF.

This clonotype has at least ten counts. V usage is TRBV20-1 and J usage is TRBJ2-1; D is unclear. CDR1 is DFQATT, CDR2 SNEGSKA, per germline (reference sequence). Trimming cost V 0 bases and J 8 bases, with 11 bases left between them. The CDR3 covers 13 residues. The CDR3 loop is CSARDYRAYEQFF. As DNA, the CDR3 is TGCAGTGCTAGAGATTACCGGGCCTATGAGCAGTTCTTC.

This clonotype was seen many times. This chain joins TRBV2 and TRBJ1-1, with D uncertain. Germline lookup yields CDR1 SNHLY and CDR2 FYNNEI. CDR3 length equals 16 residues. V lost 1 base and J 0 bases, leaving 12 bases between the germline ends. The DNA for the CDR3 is TGTGCCAGCAGTGAAGGTGTAGGGCGGATGAACACTGAAGCTTTCTTT. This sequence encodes CASSEGVGRMNTEAFF. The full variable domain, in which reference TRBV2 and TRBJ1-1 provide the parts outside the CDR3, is EPEVTQTPSHQVTQMGQEVILRCVPISNHLYFYWYRQILGQKVEFLVSFYNNEISEKSEIFDDQFSVERPDGSNFTLKIRSTKLEDSAMYFCASSEGVGRMNTEAFFGQGTRLTVV.

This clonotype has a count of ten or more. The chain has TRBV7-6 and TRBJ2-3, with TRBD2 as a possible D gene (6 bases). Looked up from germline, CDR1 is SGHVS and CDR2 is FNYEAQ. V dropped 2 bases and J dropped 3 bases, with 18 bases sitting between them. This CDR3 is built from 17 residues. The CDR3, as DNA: TGTGCCAGCAGCTTACAGGCTAGCGCGATTGGTACAGATACGCAGTATTTT. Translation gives CASSLQASAIGTDTQYF.

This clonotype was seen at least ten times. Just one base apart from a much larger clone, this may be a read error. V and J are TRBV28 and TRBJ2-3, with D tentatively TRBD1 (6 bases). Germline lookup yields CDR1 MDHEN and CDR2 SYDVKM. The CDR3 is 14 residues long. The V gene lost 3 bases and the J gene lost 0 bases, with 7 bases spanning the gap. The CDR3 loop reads CASSFGQSTDTQYF. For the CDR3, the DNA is TGTGCCAGCAGTTTCGGACAGAGCACAGATACGCAGTATTTT. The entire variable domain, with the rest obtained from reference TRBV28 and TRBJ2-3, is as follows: DVKVTQSSRYLVKRTGEKVFLECVQDMDHENMFWYRQDPGLGLRLIYFSYDVKMKEKGDIPEGYSVSREKKERFSLILESASTNQTSMYLCASSFGQSTDTQYFGPGTRLTVL.

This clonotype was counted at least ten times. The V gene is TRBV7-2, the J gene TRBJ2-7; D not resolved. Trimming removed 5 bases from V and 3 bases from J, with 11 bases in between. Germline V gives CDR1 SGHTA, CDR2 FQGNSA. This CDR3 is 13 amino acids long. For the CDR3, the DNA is TGTGCCAGCAGCCGGTCCCCGGGCTACGAGCAGTACTTC. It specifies CASSRSPGYEQYF.

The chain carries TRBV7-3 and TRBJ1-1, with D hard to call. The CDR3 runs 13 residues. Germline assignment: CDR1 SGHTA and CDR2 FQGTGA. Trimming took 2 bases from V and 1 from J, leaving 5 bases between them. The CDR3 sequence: CASSLQENTEAFF. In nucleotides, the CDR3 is TGTGCCAGCAGCTTACAGGAGAACACTGAAGCTTTCTTT.

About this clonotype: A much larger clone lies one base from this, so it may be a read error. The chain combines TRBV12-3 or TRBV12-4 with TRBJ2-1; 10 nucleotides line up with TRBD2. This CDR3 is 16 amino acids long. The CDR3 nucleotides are TGTGCCAGCAGCCCCCCCGGGACTAGCGCCCCCAATGAGCGGTTCTTC. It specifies CASSPPGTSAPNERFF.

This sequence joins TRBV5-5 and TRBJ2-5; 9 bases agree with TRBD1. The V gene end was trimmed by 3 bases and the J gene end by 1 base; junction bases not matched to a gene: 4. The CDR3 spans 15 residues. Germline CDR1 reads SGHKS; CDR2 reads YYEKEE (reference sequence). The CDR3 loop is CASSSGTGRQETQYF. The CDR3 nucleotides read TGTGCCAGCAGCTCCGGGACAGGGCGCCAAGAGACCCAGTACTTC.

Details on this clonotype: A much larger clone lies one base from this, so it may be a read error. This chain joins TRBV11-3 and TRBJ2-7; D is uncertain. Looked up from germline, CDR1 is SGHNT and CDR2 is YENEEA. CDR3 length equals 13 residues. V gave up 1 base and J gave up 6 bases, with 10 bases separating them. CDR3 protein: CASSLVSDSEQYF. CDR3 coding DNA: TGTGCCAGCAGCTTAGTCTCCGACTCCGAGCAGTACTTC.

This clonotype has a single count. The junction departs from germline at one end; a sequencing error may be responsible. The CDR3 spells CAGSERQGTIYGYPF. The CDR3 coding sequence is TGTGCCGGCAGCGAACGACAGGGTACCATTTATGGCTACCCCTTC. This chain uses TRBV7-9 with TRBJ1-2, with 7 bases aligning to TRBD1. In germline, CDR1 is SEHNR, CDR2 FQNEAQ (reference sequence). The CDR3 has 15 amino acids.

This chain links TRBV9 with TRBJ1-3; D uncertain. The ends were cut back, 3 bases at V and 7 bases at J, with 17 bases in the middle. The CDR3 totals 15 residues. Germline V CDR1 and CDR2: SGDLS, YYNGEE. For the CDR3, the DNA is TGTGCCAGCAGCGAACTAGCGGGAGGGTTCAACACCATATATTTT. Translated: CASSELAGGFNTIYF.

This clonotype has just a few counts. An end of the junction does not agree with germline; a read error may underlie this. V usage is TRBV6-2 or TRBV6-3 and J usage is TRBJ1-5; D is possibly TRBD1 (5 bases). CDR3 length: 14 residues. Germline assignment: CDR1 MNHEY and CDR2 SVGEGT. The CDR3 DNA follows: TGTGCCAGCAGTCACTCCGGGGGAAATCAGCCCCAGCATTTT. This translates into CASSHSGGNQPQHF.